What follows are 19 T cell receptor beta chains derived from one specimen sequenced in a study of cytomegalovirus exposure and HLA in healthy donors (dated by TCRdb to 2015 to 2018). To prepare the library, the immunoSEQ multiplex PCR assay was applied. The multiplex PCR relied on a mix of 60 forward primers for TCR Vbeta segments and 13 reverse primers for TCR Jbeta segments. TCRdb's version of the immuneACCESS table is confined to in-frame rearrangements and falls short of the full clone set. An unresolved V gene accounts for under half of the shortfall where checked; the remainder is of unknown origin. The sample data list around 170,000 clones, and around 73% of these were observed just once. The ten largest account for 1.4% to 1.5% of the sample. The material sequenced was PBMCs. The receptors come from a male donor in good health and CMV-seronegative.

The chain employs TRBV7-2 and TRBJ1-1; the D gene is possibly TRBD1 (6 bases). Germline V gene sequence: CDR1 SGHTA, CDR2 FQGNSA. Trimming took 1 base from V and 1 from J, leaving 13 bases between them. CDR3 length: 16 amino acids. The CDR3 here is CASSLGGPATNTEAFF. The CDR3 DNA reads TGTGCCAGCAGCTTAGGGGGGCCGGCTACGAACACTGAAGCTTTCTTT. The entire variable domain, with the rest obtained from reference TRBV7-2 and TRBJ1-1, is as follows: GAGVSQSPSNKVTEKGKDVELRCDPISGHTALYWYRQSLGQGLEFLIYFQGNSAPDKSGLPSDRFSAERTGGSVSTLTIQRTQQEDSAVYLCASSLGGPATNTEAFFGQGTRLTVV.

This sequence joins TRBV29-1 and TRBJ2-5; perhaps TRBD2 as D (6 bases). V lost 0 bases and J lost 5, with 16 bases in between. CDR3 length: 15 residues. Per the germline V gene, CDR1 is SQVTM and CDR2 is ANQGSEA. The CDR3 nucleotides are TGCAGCGTTGAAGATCCGGGGGAGATCGTGGAGACCCAGTACTTC. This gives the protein CSVEDPGEIVETQYF.

The CDR3 is CAISDRRTSDEQYF. The CDR3 bases are TGTGCCATCAGTGACCGAAGGACTAGCGACGAGCAGTACTTC. The chain couples TRBV10-3 to TRBJ2-7; 9 bases are a match to TRBD2. After removal of 3 bases from V and 5 bases from J, the junction contained 5 bases not matched to a gene. The CDR3 covers 14 residues. From germline, CDR1 is ENHRY and CDR2 SYGVKD.

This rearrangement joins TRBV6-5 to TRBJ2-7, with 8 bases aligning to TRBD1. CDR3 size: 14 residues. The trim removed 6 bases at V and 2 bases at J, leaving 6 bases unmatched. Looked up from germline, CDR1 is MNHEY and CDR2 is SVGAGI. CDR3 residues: CASRPPGQAYEQYF. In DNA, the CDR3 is TGTGCCAGCAGGCCACCGGGACAGGCCTACGAGCAGTACTTC.

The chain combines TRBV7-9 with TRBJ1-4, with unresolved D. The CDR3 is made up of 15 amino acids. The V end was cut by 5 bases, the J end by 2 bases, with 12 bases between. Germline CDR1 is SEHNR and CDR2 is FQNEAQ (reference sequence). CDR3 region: CASSLGRGTNEKLFF. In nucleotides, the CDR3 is TGTGCCAGCAGCCTAGGGCGGGGTACTAATGAAAAACTGTTTTTT.

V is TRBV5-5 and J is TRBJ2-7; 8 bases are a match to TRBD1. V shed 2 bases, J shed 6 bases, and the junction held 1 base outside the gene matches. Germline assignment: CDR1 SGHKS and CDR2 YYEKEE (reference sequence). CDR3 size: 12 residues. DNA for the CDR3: TGTGCCAGCAGCTTCCAGGGGGCCGAGCAGTACTTC. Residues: CASSFQGAEQYF.

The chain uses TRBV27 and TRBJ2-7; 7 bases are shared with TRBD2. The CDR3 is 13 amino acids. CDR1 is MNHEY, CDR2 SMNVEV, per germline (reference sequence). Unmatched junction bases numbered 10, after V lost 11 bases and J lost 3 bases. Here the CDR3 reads CAVRRLAGYEQYF. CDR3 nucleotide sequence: TGTGCCGTCCGCCGTTTAGCGGGCTACGAGCAGTACTTC.

The CDR3 DNA sequence: TGTGCCAGCAGGCGACTAGCGGGACGGGGTGAGCAGTACTTC. This encodes CASRRLAGRGEQYF. The J gene is TRBJ2-7, the V gene TRBV28, with 11 bases identical to TRBD2. Germline CDR1 is MDHEN and CDR2 is SYDVKM. Unmatched junction bases numbered 8, after V lost 6 bases and J lost 7 bases. The length of the CDR3 is 14 residues. Variable domain in full (rest from reference TRBV28 and TRBJ2-7): DVKVTQSSRYLVKRTGEKVFLECVQDMDHENMFWYRQDPGLGLRLIYFSYDVKMKEKGDIPEGYSVSREKKERFSLILESASTNQTSMYLCASRRLAGRGEQYFGPGTRLTVT.

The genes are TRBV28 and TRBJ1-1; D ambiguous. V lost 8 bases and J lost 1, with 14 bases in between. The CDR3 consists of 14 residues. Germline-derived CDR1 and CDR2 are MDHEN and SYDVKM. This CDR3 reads CASRSWVENTEAFF. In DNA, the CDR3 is TGTGCCAGCCGGAGCTGGGTTGAGAACACTGAAGCTTTCTTT.

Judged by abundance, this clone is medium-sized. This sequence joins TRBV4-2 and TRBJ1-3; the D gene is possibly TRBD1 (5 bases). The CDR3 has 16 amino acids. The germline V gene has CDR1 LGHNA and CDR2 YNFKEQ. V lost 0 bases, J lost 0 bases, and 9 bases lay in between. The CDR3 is CASSQDPTASGNTIYF. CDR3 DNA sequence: TGTGCCAGCAGCCAAGATCCGACAGCCTCTGGAAACACCATATATTTT.

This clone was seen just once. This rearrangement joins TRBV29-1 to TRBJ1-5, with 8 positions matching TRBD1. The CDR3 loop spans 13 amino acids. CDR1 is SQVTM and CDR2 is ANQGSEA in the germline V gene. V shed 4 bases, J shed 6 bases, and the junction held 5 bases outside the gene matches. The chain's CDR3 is CSVGTGLSQPQHF. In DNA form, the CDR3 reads TGCAGCGTTGGGACAGGGTTATCTCAGCCCCAGCATTTT.

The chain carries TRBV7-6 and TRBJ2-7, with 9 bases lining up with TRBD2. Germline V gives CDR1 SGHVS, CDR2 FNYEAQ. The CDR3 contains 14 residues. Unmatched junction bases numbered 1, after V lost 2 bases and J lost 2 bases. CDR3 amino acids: CASSLIAGAYEQYF. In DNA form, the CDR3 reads TGTGCCAGCAGCTTAATAGCGGGGGCCTACGAGCAGTACTTC.

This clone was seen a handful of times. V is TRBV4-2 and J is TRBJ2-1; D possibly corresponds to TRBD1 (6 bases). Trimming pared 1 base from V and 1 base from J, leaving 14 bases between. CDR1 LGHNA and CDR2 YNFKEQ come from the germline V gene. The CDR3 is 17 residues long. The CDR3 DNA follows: TGTGCCAGCAGCCAAGGGAACAGGGAAACATCCTACAATGAGCAGTTCTTC. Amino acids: CASSQGNRETSYNEQFF.

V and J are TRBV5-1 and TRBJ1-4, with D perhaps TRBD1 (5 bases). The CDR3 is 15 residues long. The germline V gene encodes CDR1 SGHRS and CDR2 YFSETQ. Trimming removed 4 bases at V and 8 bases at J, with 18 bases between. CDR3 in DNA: TGCGCCAGCAGCCCCGTGGGGCAGCCGAGGGAAAAACTGTTTTTT. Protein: CASSPVGQPREKLFF. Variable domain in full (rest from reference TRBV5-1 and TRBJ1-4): KAGVTQTPRYLIKTRGQQVTLSCSPISGHRSVSWYQQTPGQGLQFLFEYFSETQRNKGNFPGRFSGRQFSNSRSEMNVSTLELGDSALYLCASSPVGQPREKLFFGSGTQLSVL.

CDR3 sequence reads: CASSPPGQKNIQYF. CDR3 DNA: TGTGCCAGCTCACCACCGGGACAGAAAAACATTCAGTACTTC. The J gene is TRBJ2-4, the V gene TRBV18, with 7 bases lining up with TRBD1. V was pared by 0 bases and J by 4 bases, with 0 bases of the junction left unmatched. Germline V gene lookup returns CDR1 KGHSH and CDR2 LQKENI. This CDR3 region has 14 residues.

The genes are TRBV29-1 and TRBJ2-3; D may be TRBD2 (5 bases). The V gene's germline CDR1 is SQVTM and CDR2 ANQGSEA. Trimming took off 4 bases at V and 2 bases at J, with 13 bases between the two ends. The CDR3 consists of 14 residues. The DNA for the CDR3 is TGCAGCGTTGTGGAGGTCAGTCCCACAGATACGCAGTATTTT. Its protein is CSVVEVSPTDTQYF.

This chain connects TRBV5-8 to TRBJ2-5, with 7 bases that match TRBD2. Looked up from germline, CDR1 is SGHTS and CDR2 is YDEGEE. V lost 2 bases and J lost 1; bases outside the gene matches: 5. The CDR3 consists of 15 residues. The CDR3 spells CASSLGQRGQETQYF. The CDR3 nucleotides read TGTGCCAGCAGCTTAGGCCAGCGGGGCCAAGAGACCCAGTACTTC.

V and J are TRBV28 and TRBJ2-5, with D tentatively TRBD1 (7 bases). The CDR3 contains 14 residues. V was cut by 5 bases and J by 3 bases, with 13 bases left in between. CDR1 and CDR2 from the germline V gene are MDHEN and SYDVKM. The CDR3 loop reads CASSPGGTKETQYF. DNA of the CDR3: TGTGCCAGCAGTCCAGGGGGGACCAAAGAGACCCAGTACTTC.

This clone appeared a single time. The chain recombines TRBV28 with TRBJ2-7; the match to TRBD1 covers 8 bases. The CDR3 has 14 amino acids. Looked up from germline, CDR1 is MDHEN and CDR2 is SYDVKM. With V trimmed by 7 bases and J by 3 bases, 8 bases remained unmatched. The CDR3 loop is CASTPDRALYEQYF. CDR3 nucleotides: TGTGCCAGCACGCCGGACAGGGCCCTCTACGAGCAGTACTTC.